This TCR beta chain was captured by sequencing in a study of shared clonotypes between healthy human individuals. Trimming took off 4 bases at V and 4 bases at J, with 20 bases between the two ends. The germline V gene has CDR1 SGHDT and CDR2 YYEEEE. The CDR3 has 17 residues. The naive CD8 fraction comprised CD45RO-negative cells positively selected for CCR7 and excluded terminally differentiated effector memory CD45RA+ cells. Data came from immunoSEQ multiplex PCR; TCRdb stores just in-frame clones and leaves some out. The table lists roughly 2 million clones, about 95% of them singletons. The specimen was naive CD8+ T cells sorted from blood. J is TRBJ2-2 and V is TRBV5-6; perhaps D is TRBD1 or TRBD2 (6 bases each). The clonotype originates from a man younger than 35 in good health. Written as DNA, the CDR3 is TGTGCCAGCAGCGGACACAGGGAGGTTGGAGGCACCGGGGAGCTGTTTTTT. It is translated as CASSGHREVGGTGELFF.